This entry concerns a single T cell receptor beta chain. Unmatched junction bases numbered 10, after V lost 0 bases and J lost 16 bases. The germline V gene encodes CDR1 MNHNS and CDR2 SASEGT. This CDR3 is 14 amino acids long. This sample stems from a study of blood T cell repertoires in COVID-19. Study background: Specimens from acute and convalescent COVID-19 originated in the United States, Italy and Spain.

Sequenced by immunoSEQ multiplex PCR; TCRdb stores in-frame clones only, minus some. Here the sample spans 200,000 to 250,000 clones, about 93% being singletons. All enrollees were roughly 18 to 89 years old and from 24 US areas. Allocation to cohorts depended on clinical history reported by the participants. Two negative PCRs, clearance, or symptom resolution characterized the recovered Cohort 3 donors. The sequence came from a woman between 18 and 29 years old who had recovered from COVID-19. Material: PBMCs or T cells enriched from blood (not recorded which). V usage is TRBV6-1 and J usage is TRBJ2-1; 9 positions agree with TRBD1. CDR3 DNA sequence: TGTGCCAGCAGTGAAGCGGTAGTAGGGACAGGGTTTTTCTTC. This gives the protein CASSEAVVGTGFFF.